This TCR beta chain derives from a study of T cells in Graves' hyperthyroidism and ophthalmopathy. Over 18 months, lack of ophthalmopathy progression marked Graves' hyperthyroidism as stable. At least ten counts were recorded for this clonotype. What was amplified from RNA transcripts were TCR beta CDR3 regions. HTBI primers were employed in a first-round RT-PCR of the TCR CDR3. TCRdb called the multiplex PCR reads again in MiXCR, with one record for every CDR3 protein. The sample comprises 800,000 or so distinct CDR3 sequences, over 35% of which are singletons, and 8.9% rests with the top ten. The receptor comes from a man between 18 and 29 years old with Graves' hyperthyroidism. The sequenced sample consisted of blood.

In DNA, the CDR3 is TGTGCCAGCAGCTTATCGGACGGAGGCAATCAGCCCCAGCATTTT. It encodes CASSLSDGGNQPQHF. V gene TRBV7-9 combines with J gene TRBJ1-5; D ambiguous. Looked up from germline, CDR1 is SEHNR and CDR2 is FQNEAQ (reference sequence). The CDR3 is 15 amino acids. V was cut by 2 bases and J by 2 bases, with 10 bases left in between.